This is a list of T cell receptor beta chains from one sample in a study of blood T cell repertoires in COVID-19. Assay: immunoSEQ multiplex PCR; the TCRdb copy retains only in-frame clones and omits some. The data show about 160,000 clones, around 85% seen once. The sequencing sample was made of peripheral blood. All receptors come from a man in his 60s with active or convalescent COVID-19. CDR3s include the opening cysteine and the closing phenylalanine or tryptophan. D genes are given only for firm matches. Part of the rows lack a size; the others show once, few, many or a class for expanded clones.

>.|TRBV25-1|TRBJ1-3|.
TGTGCCAGCAGTCCCCGGACAGAGCTGGGAAACACCATATATTTT
CASSPRTELGNTIYF
>TRBD2|TRBV5-1|TRBJ2-1|.
TGCGCCAGCAGCTTGGAACAGCGGGGGGAAAGAGAGCAGTTCTTC
CASSLEQRGEREQFF
>.|TRBV6-5|TRBJ1-1|once
TGTGCCAGCAGTTACTCATCCCAGGGTAGAGCCACTGAAGCTTTCTTT
CASSYSSQGRATEAFF
>.|TRBV18|TRBJ2-7|.
TGTGCCAGCTCACCAAGGGTTAGGACAGGGAGGGTCGAGCAGTACTTC
CASSPRVRTGRVEQYF
>TRBD1|TRBV7-8|TRBJ2-7|.
TGTGCCAGCAGCGTACGAACAGGGGTCGGGTCCTACGAGCAGTACTTC
CASSVRTGVGSYEQYF
>TRBD1|TRBV11-3|TRBJ2-5|.
TGTGCCAGCAGCTCTACTACAGGGGCCCAACAAGAGACCCAGTACTTC
CASSSTTGAQQETQYF
>TRBD1|TRBV6-4|TRBJ1-6|few
TGTGCCAGCAGCGCCGGACAGGGTCGCTCACCCCTCCACTTT
CASSAGQGRSPLHF
>TRBD2|TRBV20-1|TRBJ2-5|.
TGCAGTGCTAGTGATCTAGCCCGCGGGAGAGACCAAGAGACCCAGTACTTC
CSASDLARGRDQETQYF
>.|TRBV6-5|TRBJ2-7|.
TGTGCCAGCAGCCGAGATACAGAGTACGAGCAGTACTTC
CASSRDTEYEQYF
>TRBD1|TRBV5-5|TRBJ2-7|.
TGTGCCAGCAGCTTGGCCCCTCAGGGGGCCGCCTACGAGCAGTACTTC
CASSLAPQGAAYEQYF
>.|TRBV20-1|TRBJ1-1|.
TGCAGTGCTAGTGCCGGGGGTGGCACTGAAGCTTTCTTT
CSASAGGGTEAFF
>TRBD2|TRBV5-6|TRBJ2-3|.
TGTGCCAGCAGCTTCAACGGGAGGGGGGCTACGCAGTATTTT
CASSFNGRGATQYF
>.|TRBV6-4|TRBJ2-2|.
TGTGCCAACAGTGTGTCGGGATCCGGGGAGCTGTTTTTT
CANSVSGSGELFF
>.|TRBV2|TRBJ1-6|.
TGTGCCAGCAGCCACGACAGAGATAATTCACCCCTCCACTTT
CASSHDRDNSPLHF
>TRBD2|TRBV14|TRBJ2-3|.
TGTGCCAGCAGCCAAGTGACTAGCGGGAGTTCAGATACGCAGTATTTT
CASSQVTSGSSDTQYF
>.|TRBV5-6|TRBJ1-5|few
TGTGCCAGCAGCCCCCATCTGGGGCAGGGGAGCAATCAGCCCCAGCATTTT
CASSPHLGQGSNQPQHF
>TRBD1|TRBV2|TRBJ1-5|.
TGTGCCAGCAGTGAGGACAGGGATCAGCCCCAGCATTTT
CASSEDRDQPQHF
>.|TRBV5-4|TRBJ2-5|.
TGTGCCAGCTCTTCGGCGGGGGCGCGGGAGACCCAGTACTTC
CASSSAGARETQYF
>TRBD1|TRBV4-2|TRBJ2-7|once
TGTGCCAGCAGCCAAGTTCGTAGGACAGGGGGCTACGAGCAGTACTTC
CASSQVRRTGGYEQYF
>.|TRBV7-6|TRBJ2-1|.
TGTGCCAGCAGCCTGGACTTTTCCTACAATGAGCAGTTCTTC
CASSLDFSYNEQFF
>.|TRBV6-5|TRBJ1-1|.
TGTGCCAGCAGTTCAGGGTCGGTGGACACTGAAGCTTTCTTT
CASSSGSVDTEAFF
>.|TRBV3-1/TRBV3-2|TRBJ2-7|.
TGTGCCAGCAGCCAAGACAGGGGGGCGTCCCTCTCCTACGAGCAGTACTTC
CASSQDRGASLSYEQYF
>TRBD1|TRBV28|TRBJ1-5|once
TGTGCCGGAATGACAGGGAAGGGGCCGAATCAGCCCCAGCATTTT
CAGMTGKGPNQPQHF
>.|TRBV3-1/TRBV3-2|TRBJ2-7|few
TGTGCCAGCAGCCAAGATTCAAACAGGATCTACGAGCAGTACTTC
CASSQDSNRIYEQYF